This T cell receptor (beta chain) appears in the sequencing data of a study of shared clonotypes between healthy human individuals. Every donor, a Caucasian adult, lived in Nashville, Tennessee. The assay was run at deep level. In replicate PCRs of sorted subsets, approximately 210 ng DNA, approximately 30,000 T cell genomes, was used. As originally analysed: ImmunoSEQ junction-only sequences lacked quality scores, so their filtering differed. TCRdb keeps only in-frame clones here, not all; method: immunoSEQ multiplex PCR. D and trimming were read from the DNA, whereas the V and J calls and clone size are those reported in that table. Among some 1,600,000 clones listed, 95% to 99% were seen once. Trimming removed 0 bases from V and 4 bases from J; junction bases left unmatched: 12. This CDR3 has 18 amino acids. Germline values: CDR1 KGHSH, CDR2 LQKENI.

The receptor's source is a man younger than 40 in good health. This chain links TRBV18 with TRBJ2-1; 7 bases line up with TRBD2. The sequencing input was naive CD4+ T cells sorted from blood. Subset of the sample: CD45RA+ positively selected. The CDR3: CASSPPRFAGDLYNEQFF. The CDR3 DNA follows: TGTGCCAGCTCACCACCGAGGTTTGCGGGAGATCTTTACAATGAGCAGTTCTTC.